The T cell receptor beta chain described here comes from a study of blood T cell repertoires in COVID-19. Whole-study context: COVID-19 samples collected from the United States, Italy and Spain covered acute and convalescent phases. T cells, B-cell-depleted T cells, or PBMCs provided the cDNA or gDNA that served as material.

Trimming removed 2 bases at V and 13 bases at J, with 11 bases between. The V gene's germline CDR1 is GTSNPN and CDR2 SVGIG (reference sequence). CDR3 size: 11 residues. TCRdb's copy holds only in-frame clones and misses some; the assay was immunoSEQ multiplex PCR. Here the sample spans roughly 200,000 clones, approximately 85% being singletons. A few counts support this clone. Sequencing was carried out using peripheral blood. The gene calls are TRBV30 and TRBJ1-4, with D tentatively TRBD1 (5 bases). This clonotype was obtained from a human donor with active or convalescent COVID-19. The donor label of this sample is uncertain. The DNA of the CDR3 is TGTGCCTGGAGTAAGACGGGGGGACTGTTTTTT. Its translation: CAWSKTGGLFF.